One sample yielded the 25 T cell receptor beta chains listed below, sequenced in a study of CD8 T cells in ankylosing spondylitis (dated by TCRdb to 2016 to 2017). Libraries were prepared through 5' RACE. The sequencer was an Illumina HiSeq 2500. Using fastp at Q25 and MiXCR, TCRdb reprocessed the public reads and kept productive beta chains. Rows are combined by CDR3 protein, so each entry shows the most common genes and DNA. Counted in this sample were fewer than 650,000 distinct CDR3 sequences; roughly 13% of them appeared once. Around 7% of the sample comes from the top ten. Findings and caveats that apply to the study as a whole: Blood from ankylosing spondylitis patients appeared to be characterized by a TCR beta motif composed of roughly 8 highly homologous amino acid variants.

No antigens are known for them. Sequenced material: blood, either unsorted or a sorted T cell fraction (not recorded which). The receptor source for this set is a male donor with ankylosing spondylitis.

J is TRBJ2-2 and V is TRBV7-2, with 14 bases matching TRBD2. Looked up from germline, CDR1 is SGHTA and CDR2 is FQGNSA. The trim removed 3 bases at V and 7 bases at J, leaving 1 base unmatched. This CDR3 region has 15 residues. DNA of the CDR3: TGTGCCAGCAGCTTTGGGACTAGCGGGAGCGGGGAGCTGTTTTTT. This translates into CASSFGTSGSGELFF.

The chain joins TRBV10-3 to TRBJ2-2; D gene uncertain. This CDR3 is built from 13 residues. In germline, CDR1 is ENHRY, CDR2 SYGVKD. Trimming pared 3 bases from V and 4 bases from J, leaving 6 bases between. This chain's CDR3 is CAISETATGELFF. The CDR3 region has the DNA TGTGCCATCAGTGAAACGGCCACCGGGGAGCTGTTTTTT.

There are a few counts of this clonotype. The rearrangement links TRBV2 to TRBJ2-5; 11 nucleotides agree with TRBD2. Germline-derived CDR1 and CDR2 are SNHLY and FYNNEI. The CDR3 has 16 residues. With V trimmed by 6 bases and J by 4 bases, 10 bases remained unmatched. CDR3 sequence (DNA): TGTGCCAGCAGCCCCCTTAGCGGGAGGGCAATAGAGACCCAGTACTTC. It codes for CASSPLSGRAIETQYF.

This clonotype was counted once. The chain joins TRBV11-3 to TRBJ2-3; TRBD1 might be the D (5 bases). The V end was cut by 3 bases, the J end by 6 bases, with 13 bases between. This CDR3 is 14 amino acids long. Germline-derived CDR1 and CDR2 are SGHNT and YENEEA. CDR3 loop: CASSFGHGGDTQYF. As DNA, the CDR3 is TGTGCCAGCAGCTTTGGACACGGCGGTGATACGCAGTATTTT. Drawing the rest from reference TRBV11-3 and TRBJ2-3, the complete variable domain is EAGVVQSPRYKIIEKKQPVAFWCNPISGHNTLYWYLQNLGQGPELLIRYENEEAVDDSQLPKDRFSAERLKGVDSTLKIQPAELGDSAVYLCASSFGHGGDTQYFGPGTRLTVL.

This clonotype was seen at least ten times. The J gene is TRBJ2-2, the V gene TRBV5-1; the match to TRBD1 covers 8 bases. Per germline, CDR1 SGHRS and CDR2 YFSETQ. V dropped 4 bases and J dropped 4; count of bases not matched to a gene: 9. CDR3 length equals 16 residues. The CDR3 spells CASSLMTGEATGELFF. As DNA, the CDR3 is TGCGCCAGCAGCCTTATGACAGGGGAGGCCACCGGGGAGCTGTTTTTT. Based on the CDR3 plus reference TRBV5-1 and TRBJ2-2, the full variable domain is KAGVTQTPRYLIKTRGQQVTLSCSPISGHRSVSWYQQTPGQGLQFLFEYFSETQRNKGNFPGRFSGRQFSNSRSEMNVSTLELGDSALYLCASSLMTGEATGELFFGEGSRLTVL.

V and J are TRBV18 and TRBJ1-5; D is unresolved. The CDR3 runs to 15 residues. In germline, CDR1 is KGHSH, CDR2 LQKENI. Trimming shortened V by 6 bases and J by 0 bases, and 12 bases separated the two germline ends. The CDR3 DNA sequence: TGTGCCAGCTCTGAGAGAGAGGGTAGCAATCAGCCCCAGCATTTT. Its translation: CASSEREGSNQPQHF.

The table lists this clonotype with many counts. The gene calls are TRBV27 and TRBJ1-2; D ambiguous. Looked up from germline, CDR1 is MNHEY and CDR2 is SMNVEV (reference sequence). The CDR3 is 15 residues long. The V end lost 4 bases, the J end lost 5 bases, and 17 bases lay between the germline ends. CDR3 bases: TGTGCCAGCAGTTCCCTTAAGCAGGTCGGGTATGGCTACACCTTC. This sequence encodes CASSSLKQVGYGYTF.

This clonotype was counted a few times. The chain joins TRBV18 to TRBJ2-2, with D possibly TRBD2 on 5 matching bases. CDR3 length equals 17 residues. In germline, CDR1 is KGHSH, CDR2 LQKENI. Trimming removed 4 bases from V and 6 bases from J, with 21 bases in between. The CDR3 here is CASSLVRLMAGSGELFF. The CDR3 bases are TGTGCCAGCTCACTGGTCCGACTCATGGCGGGTTCCGGGGAGCTGTTTTTT.

This clonotype was detected only a few times. The J gene is TRBJ1-2, the V gene TRBV4-2; TRBD1 aligns across 9 bases. The germline V gene has CDR1 LGHNA and CDR2 YNFKEQ. With 4 bases clipped from V and 5 bases from J, the junction kept 11 bases outside the gene matches. This CDR3 is 16 amino acids long. CDR3 sequence: CASSRGTGTPSYGYTF. The CDR3 bases are TGTGCCAGCAGCCGCGGGACAGGGACGCCATCATATGGCTACACCTTC.

This clonotype came up many times. The rearrangement joins TRBV20-1 to TRBJ1-1; no definite D call. The CDR3 extends over 13 amino acids. The germline CDR1 and CDR2 sequences are DFQATT and SNEGSKA (reference sequence). The V end lost 1 base, the J end lost 5 bases, and 11 bases lay between the germline ends. In DNA form, the CDR3 reads TGCAGTGCTAGAGTGCTACCGGATACTGAAGCTTTCTTT. As protein: CSARVLPDTEAFF.

This clonotype turned up a few times. J is TRBJ2-3 and V is TRBV20-1, with 7 bases that match TRBD1. CDR3 length equals 15 residues. Trimming removed 3 bases from V and 5 bases from J; junction bases left unmatched: 11. Germline CDR1 reads DFQATT; CDR2 reads SNEGSKA (reference sequence). Written as DNA, the CDR3 is TGCAGTGCTAGCCCTAAGACAGGGATCGTAGATACGCAGTATTTT. Encoded protein: CSASPKTGIVDTQYF.

This clonotype was counted at least ten times. The chain links TRBV11-2 to TRBJ2-1, with TRBD2 matching over 11 bases. This CDR3 is 16 amino acids long. Germline V gives CDR1 SGHAT, CDR2 FQNNGV. The V gene end was trimmed by 5 bases and the J gene end by 12 bases; junction bases not matched to a gene: 15. The CDR3 loop is CASSPHGTSGTMRQFF. CDR3 in DNA: TGTGCCAGCAGCCCCCACGGGACTAGCGGAACAATGAGGCAGTTCTTC.

In its sample, this clonotype was seen a few times. The chain employs TRBV24-1 and TRBJ2-7; D is uncertain. The V and J ends lost 4 bases and 4 bases respectively, with 13 bases between them. The germline CDR1 and CDR2 sequences are KGHDR and SFDVKD. This CDR3 comprises 14 residues. CDR3 amino acids: CATSDPSKGYEQYF. The CDR3 region has the DNA TGTGCCACCAGTGACCCGTCCAAGGGATACGAGCAGTACTTC.

This clonotype was observed many times. The chain joins TRBV25-1 to TRBJ2-1, with unresolved D. Germline V gene data show CDR1 as MGHDK and CDR2 as SYGVNS. Trimming shortened V by 2 bases and J by 3 bases, and 5 bases separated the two germline ends. There are 13 residues in the CDR3. CDR3 in amino acids: CASSELSYNEQFF. The CDR3, as DNA: TGTGCCAGCAGTGAACTGAGCTACAATGAGCAGTTCTTC. Variable domain in full (rest from reference TRBV25-1 and TRBJ2-1): EADIYQTPRYLVIGTGKKITLECSQTMGHDKMYWYQQDPGMELHLIHYSYGVNSTEKGDLSSESTVSRIRTEHFPLTLESARPSHTSQYLCASSELSYNEQFFGPGTRLTVL.

This clonotype was detected a few times. This CDR3 reads CATALEGITEAFF. CDR3 bases: TGTGCCACCGCCCTAGAGGGAATCACTGAAGCTTTCTTT. This chain joins TRBV15 and TRBJ1-1; D is ambiguous. Deletions cut 8 bases from V and 4 bases from J, with 14 bases between. The germline V gene has CDR1 LNHNV and CDR2 YYDKDF (reference sequence). This CDR3 comprises 13 residues.

This rearrangement joins TRBV20-1 to TRBJ2-4; tentative D call: TRBD2 (5 bases). Trimming cost V 3 bases and J 4 bases, with 13 bases left between them. The germline V gene has CDR1 DFQATT and CDR2 SNEGSKA (reference sequence). The CDR3 has 14 amino acids. For the CDR3, the DNA is TGCAGTGCTAGCGCCGGGATTAAAAAAAACATTCAGTACTTC. It is translated as CSASAGIKKNIQYF.

This clonotype showed up just a few times. The chain recombines TRBV15 with TRBJ2-7; D may be TRBD2 (7 bases). Germline V lookup: CDR1 LNHNV, CDR2 YYDKDF (reference sequence). This CDR3 comprises 15 residues. V lost 1 base to trimming and J lost 4 bases, with 14 bases between them. The CDR3 here is CATSRGTRGPYEQYV. DNA of the CDR3: TGTGCCACCAGCAGAGGAACGCGGGGGCCGTACGAGCAGTACGTC.

This chain joins TRBV20-1 and TRBJ2-5, with a tentative D call TRBD2 (5 bases). Trimming removed 5 bases from V and 2 bases from J, with 6 bases in between. The CDR3 runs 11 residues. Germline CDR1 reads DFQATT; CDR2 reads SNEGSKA (reference sequence). CDR3 nucleotide sequence: TGCAGTGCTGGGGAGCAAGAGACCCAGTACTTC. Translating gives CSAGEQETQYF.

This clonotype was seen only a few times. The chain couples TRBV20-1 to TRBJ2-4; 7 nucleotides line up with TRBD2. The CDR3 loop spans 14 amino acids. The trim removed 1 base at V and 1 base at J, leaving 1 base unmatched. CDR1 and CDR2 from the germline V gene are DFQATT and SNEGSKA (reference sequence). The CDR3, as DNA: TGCAGTGCTAGAGGGGAGGGGGCCAAAAACATTCAGTACTTC. Its translation is CSARGEGAKNIQYF.

This chain connects TRBV2 to TRBJ1-5; 9 bases map to TRBD1. Germline V gene sequence: CDR1 SNHLY, CDR2 FYNNEI. The V segment lost 5 bases and the J segment 5 bases; nucleotides outside the gene matches: 4. The CDR3 is 14 amino acids. The DNA of the CDR3 is TGTGCCAGCAGTTCCTGGGACAGGGATCAGCCCCAGCATTTT. Translated: CASSSWDRDQPQHF. The whole variable domain, remainder taken from reference TRBV2 and TRBJ1-5, is EPEVTQTPSHQVTQMGQEVILRCVPISNHLYFYWYRQILGQKVEFLVSFYNNEISEKSEIFDDQFSVERPDGSNFTLKIRSTKLEDSAMYFCASSSWDRDQPQHFGDGTRLSIL.

This clonotype appeared a few times. This rearrangement joins TRBV29-1 to TRBJ1-2, with 7 bases lining up with TRBD1. This CDR3 is built from 14 residues. Germline V lookup: CDR1 SQVTM, CDR2 ANQGSEA. V gave up 3 bases and J gave up 4 bases; unmatched junction bases: 8. The CDR3: CSVDPQGQGYGYTF. The CDR3 bases are TGCAGCGTTGATCCACAGGGGCAAGGCTATGGCTACACCTTC.

The chain recombines TRBV20-1 with TRBJ1-6; D remains ambiguous. The CDR3 has 15 amino acids. V lost 5 bases, J lost 6 bases, and 17 bases lay in between. From germline, CDR1 is DFQATT and CDR2 SNEGSKA (reference sequence). The CDR3 nucleotides are TGCAGTGCTCCGTTCATAGCAGCCTTTAATTCACCCCTCCACTTT. Encoded protein: CSAPFIAAFNSPLHF.

The chain carries TRBV5-1 and TRBJ2-2, with D maybe TRBD1 (7 bases). Germline V lookup: CDR1 SGHRS, CDR2 YFSETQ. This CDR3 has 15 residues. The V end was cut by 4 bases, the J end by 5 bases, with 15 bases between. CDR3 sequence (DNA): TGCGCCAGCAGCCCACGACAGGGAGGAACCGGGGAGCTGTTTTTT. It yields the protein CASSPRQGGTGELFF.

This clonotype was picked up a small number of times. This chain connects TRBV24-1 to TRBJ2-3; the D gene could be TRBD1 or TRBD2 (7 bases each). Germline lookup yields CDR1 KGHDR and CDR2 SFDVKD. The length of the CDR3 is 15 residues. With 5 bases removed from V and 5 bases from J, the gap between germline ends came to 16 bases. As DNA, the CDR3 is TGTGCCACCAGTGCCAGGGGGGGAGTAGGAGATACGCAGTATTTT. Its translation is CATSARGGVGDTQYF.

There are a few counts of this clonotype. The chain links TRBV28 to TRBJ2-3, with 10 bases aligning to TRBD1. The V gene end was trimmed by 5 bases and the J gene end by 5 bases; junction bases not matched to a gene: 7. From germline, CDR1 is MDHEN and CDR2 SYDVKM. The CDR3 consists of 15 residues. The DNA for the CDR3 is TGTGCCAGCAGTGGGCCCGGGACAGGGGAAGATACGCAGTATTTT. Translated, it gives CASSGPGTGEDTQYF.